The clone carrying this TCR beta chain was seen repeatedly, ten times or more. Its antigen is as yet unknown. Amplification targeted TCR beta CDR3 regions from RNA transcripts. The primer set for the first-round RT-PCR of the TCR CDR3 was HTBI. TCRdb reprocessed the multiplex PCR reads with MiXCR, giving one entry per CDR3 protein. The sample carries some 570,000 distinct CDR3 sequences, about 15% recorded once. Exclusion of patients followed from uncontrolled infection, other autoimmune disease, pregnancy or lactation. Germline V gives CDR1 SGHNT, CDR2 YENEEA. The V end was cut by 5 bases, the J end by 7 bases, with 21 bases between. CDR3 length equals 16 residues. The sample comes from a study of T cells in Graves' hyperthyroidism and ophthalmopathy. Broader study findings: Most expanded thyroid clonotypes above 0.001 also appeared in blood.

Sequenced material: blood. The rearrangement joins TRBV11-3 to TRBJ2-1, with D possibly TRBD1 on 6 matching bases. The TCR sequence derives from a young woman with Graves' ophthalmopathy. In DNA form, the CDR3 reads TGTGCCAGCAGCGCCGCAACAGGGTTGGGCACGAATGAGCAGTTCTTC. Translation gives CASSAATGLGTNEQFF.